Here is one T cell receptor (beta chain) with its context. These data originate in a study of CD8 T cells in Susac syndrome. The CDR3 length is 14 residues. Germline-derived CDR1 and CDR2 are MGHRA and YSYEKL. Trimming pared 1 base from V and 5 bases from J, leaving 11 bases between. RNA amounts of roughly 0.5 to 1 ug underwent reverse transcription with random hexamers. MiXCR, applied by TCRdb to the immunoSEQ multiplex PCR reads, yields one record per CDR3 protein. The sample yields hundreds of thousands of distinct CDR3 sequences, 70% to 90% seen once. The sequenced sample was CD8+ T cells from PBMCs. The receptor was isolated from a human donor with multiple sclerosis. The gene calls are TRBV4-1 and TRBJ1-1; weak D call: TRBD1 (6 bases). The CDR3 region is CASSQATGGTEAFF. The CDR3 DNA reads as TGCGCCAGCAGCCAAGCGACAGGCGGAACTGAAGCTTTCTTT.